This record covers a single T cell receptor beta chain. V lost 4 bases, J lost 11 bases, and 11 bases lay in between. CDR3 length: 10 amino acids. Germline V CDR1 and CDR2: GTSNPN, SVGIG (reference sequence). This sample was taken from a study of T-cell reconstitution after alpha-beta-depleted transplantation in children. Unique molecular identifiers were incorporated when the TCRbeta library was constructed. Each CDR3 protein gets one entry after TCRdb re-called the PCR reads with MiXCR. The data show 200,000 to 250,000 distinct CDR3 sequences, approximately 12% seen once. The sequencing here drew on PBMCs from the stem cell graft donor, taken from the stem cell graft. The genes are TRBV30 and TRBJ1-1; no clear D. The sequence derives from a human donor who donated a stem cell graft to a child with acute lymphoblastic leukemia. DNA for the CDR3: TGTGCCTGGATTTTGTCAGAGGCTTTCTTT. It encodes CAWILSEAFF.